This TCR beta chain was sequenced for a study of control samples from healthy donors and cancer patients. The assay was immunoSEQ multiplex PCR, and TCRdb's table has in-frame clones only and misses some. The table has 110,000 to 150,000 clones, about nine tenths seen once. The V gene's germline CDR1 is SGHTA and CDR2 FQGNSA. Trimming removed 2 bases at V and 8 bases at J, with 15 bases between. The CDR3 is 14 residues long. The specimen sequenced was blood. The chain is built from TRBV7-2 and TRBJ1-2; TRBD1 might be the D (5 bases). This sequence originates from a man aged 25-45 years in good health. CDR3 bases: TGTGCCAGCAGCTTAAATGGACGGCAGGGAGGCTACACCTTC. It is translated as CASSLNGRQGGYTF. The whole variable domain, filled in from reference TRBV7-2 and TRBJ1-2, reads GAGVSQSPSNKVTEKGKDVELRCDPISGHTALYWYRQSLGQGLEFLIYFQGNSAPDKSGLPSDRFSAERTGGSVSTLTIQRTQQEDSAVYLCASSLNGRQGGYTFGSGTRLTVV.